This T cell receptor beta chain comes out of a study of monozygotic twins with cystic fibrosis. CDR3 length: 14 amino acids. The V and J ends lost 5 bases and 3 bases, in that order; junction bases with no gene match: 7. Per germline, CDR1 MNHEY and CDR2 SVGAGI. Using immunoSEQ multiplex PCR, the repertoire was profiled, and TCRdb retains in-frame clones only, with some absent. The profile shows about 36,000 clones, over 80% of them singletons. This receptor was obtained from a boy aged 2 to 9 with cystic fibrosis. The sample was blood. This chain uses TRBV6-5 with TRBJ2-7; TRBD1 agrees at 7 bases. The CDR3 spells CASSPGTVYYEQYF. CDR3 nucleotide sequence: TGTGCCAGCAGTCCAGGGACAGTCTACTACGAGCAGTACTTC.